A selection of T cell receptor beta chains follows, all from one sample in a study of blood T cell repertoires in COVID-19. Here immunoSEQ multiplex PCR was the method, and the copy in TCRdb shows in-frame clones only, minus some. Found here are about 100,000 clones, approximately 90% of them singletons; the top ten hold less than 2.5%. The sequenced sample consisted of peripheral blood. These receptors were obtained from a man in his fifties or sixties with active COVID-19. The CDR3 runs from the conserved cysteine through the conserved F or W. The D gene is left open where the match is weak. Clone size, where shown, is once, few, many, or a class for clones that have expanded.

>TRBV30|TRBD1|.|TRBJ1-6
TGTGCCTGGGCCGGGACAGGGGACTCACCCCTCCACTTT
CAWAGTGDSPLHF
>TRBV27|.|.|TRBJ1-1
TGTGCCAGCTCGAATTGGGGGGGAGGAGGAAACACTGAAGCTTTCTTT
CASSNWGGGGNTEAFF
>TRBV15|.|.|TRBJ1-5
TGTGCCACCAGCACCGGGGGAATTACCCATCAGCCCCAGCATTTT
CATSTGGITHQPQHF
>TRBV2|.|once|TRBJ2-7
TGTGCCAGCAGTAAAAGACAGTACGAGCAGTACTTC
CASSKRQYEQYF
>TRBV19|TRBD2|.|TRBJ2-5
TGTGCCAGTCGGGGGGGGGAAGAGACCCAGTACTTC
CASRGGEETQYF
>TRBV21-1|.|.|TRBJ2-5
TGTGCCAGCAGCAAAGGATCGCGAGGCCAAGAGACCCAGTACTTC
CASSKGSRGQETQYF
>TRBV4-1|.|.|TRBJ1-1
TGCGCCAGCAGCCACGTCAGGGTGGCCACTGAAGCTTTCTTT
CASSHVRVATEAFF
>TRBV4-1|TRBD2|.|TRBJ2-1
TGCGCCAGCAGCCGTATGGTTCCCACTAGCGGGGCCGATACCTACAATGAGCAGTTCTTC
CASSRMVPTSGADTYNEQFF
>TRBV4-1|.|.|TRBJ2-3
TGCGCCAGCAGCAGGGGGAGCACAGATACGCAGTATTTT
CASSRGSTDTQYF
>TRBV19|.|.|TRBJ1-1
TGTGCCAGTAGTGCGGGAGAAGCTTTCTTT
CASSAGEAFF
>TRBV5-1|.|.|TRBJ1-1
TGCGCCAGCAGCTTTTTTAGATCGAACACTGAAGCTTTCTTT
CASSFFRSNTEAFF
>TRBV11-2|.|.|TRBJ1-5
TGTGCCAGCAGCCACCGGGGGTCTCAGCCCCAGCATTTT
CASSHRGSQPQHF
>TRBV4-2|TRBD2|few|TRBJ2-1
TGTGCCAGCAGCCAAGAAATAAGAGGTAGCGGGAGGGCCCATGAGCAGTTCTTC
CASSQEIRGSGRAHEQFF
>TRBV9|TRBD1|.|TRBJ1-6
TGTGCCAGCAGCGTAGGAGGCAGGGGGAATTCACCCCTCCACTTT
CASSVGGRGNSPLHF
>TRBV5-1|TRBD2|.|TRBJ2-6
TGCGCCAGCAGCACCGGGGGGACCTCTGGGGCCAACGTCCTGACTTTC
CASSTGGTSGANVLTF
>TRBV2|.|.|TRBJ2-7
TGTGCCAGCAGCCTGAGGAGGGCCTACGAGCAGTACTTC
CASSLRRAYEQYF
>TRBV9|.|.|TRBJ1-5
TGTGCCAGCAGCGTAGAGCCCAATCAGCCCCAGCATTTT
CASSVEPNQPQHF
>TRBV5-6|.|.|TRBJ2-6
TGTGCCAGCAGCTTGAGGTCTACAGGGTCCGGGGCCAACGTCCTGACTTTC
CASSLRSTGSGANVLTF
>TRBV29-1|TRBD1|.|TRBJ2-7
TGCAGCGTTGTGGGACAGGGGGCCAACGAGCAGTACTTC
CSVVGQGANEQYF
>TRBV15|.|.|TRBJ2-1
TGTGCCACCAGAGCAGGGTCTTTGAACAATGAGCAGTTCTTC
CATRAGSLNNEQFF
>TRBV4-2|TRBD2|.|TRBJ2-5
TGTGCCAGCAGCCAAGTAAGCGGGGAAGAGACCCAGTACTTC
CASSQVSGEETQYF
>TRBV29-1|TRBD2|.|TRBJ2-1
TGCAGCGTTCGCACTAGCGGGGCAAACAATGAGCAGTTCTTC
CSVRTSGANNEQFF
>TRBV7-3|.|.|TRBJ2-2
TGTGCCAGCAGCTTACGTCCTAGCGTAGGCACCGGGGAGCTGTTTTTT
CASSLRPSVGTGELFF
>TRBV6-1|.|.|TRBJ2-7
TGTGCCAGCAGTGCCCTTTGGAGGCAGAGCTCCTACGAGCAGTACTTC
CASSALWRQSSYEQYF
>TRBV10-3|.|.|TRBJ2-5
TGTGCCATCAGTGAGTCGTCTTCCCAAGAGACCCAGTACTTC
CAISESSSQETQYF
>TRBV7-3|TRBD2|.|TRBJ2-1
TGTGCCAGCAGCCCTAGCCGGGGGGGCAACAATGAGCAGTTCTTC
CASSPSRGGNNEQFF
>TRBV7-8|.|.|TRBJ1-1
TGTGCCAGCAGCTTAGTTTCAGGGAACACTGAAGCTTTCTTT
CASSLVSGNTEAFF
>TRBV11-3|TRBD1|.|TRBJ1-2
TGTGCCAGCAGAATGACAGGGGGTCGGGGCTACACCTTC
CASRMTGGRGYTF
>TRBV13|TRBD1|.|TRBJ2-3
TGTGCCAGCAGCGCCCGGACAGGGGGCGGCACAGATACGCAGTATTTT
CASSARTGGGTDTQYF
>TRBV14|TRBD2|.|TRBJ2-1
TGTGCCAGCAGCCAAGCCCGCGGGGGACCCTACAATGAGCAGTTCTTC
CASSQARGGPYNEQFF
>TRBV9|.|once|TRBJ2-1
TGTGCCAGCAGCCCCAATACAGGGTTGGCCTACAATGAGCAGTTCTTC
CASSPNTGLAYNEQFF
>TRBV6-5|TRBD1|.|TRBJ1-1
TGTGCCAGCAGTTACTATACAGGGGGCGCCGGTACTGAAGCTTTCTTT
CASSYYTGGAGTEAFF
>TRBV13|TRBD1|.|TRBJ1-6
TGTGCCAGCAGCTTAGGCTCCCCCCAGACAGGGACCCTCCACTTT
CASSLGSPQTGTLHF
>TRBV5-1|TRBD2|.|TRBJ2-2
TGCGCCAGCAGCAAGGGACTAGCGGGAAACACCGGGGAGCTGTTTTTT
CASSKGLAGNTGELFF
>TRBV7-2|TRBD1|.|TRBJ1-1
TGTGCCAGCACCGCGGGACAGATAAAAAACACTGAAGCTTTCTTT
CASTAGQIKNTEAFF
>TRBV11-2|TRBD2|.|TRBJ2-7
TGTGCCAGCAGCCCGTGGAATAGCGGGGGTACCTACGAGCAGTACTTC
CASSPWNSGGTYEQYF
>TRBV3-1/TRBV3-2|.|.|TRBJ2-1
TGTGCCAGCAGCCTAGGGGCCCCGGGCAATGAGCAGTTCTTC
CASSLGAPGNEQFF
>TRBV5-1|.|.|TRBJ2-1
TGCGCCAGCAGCCCCAGGGGCCTAGACAATGAGCAGTTCTTC
CASSPRGLDNEQFF
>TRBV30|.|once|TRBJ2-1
TGTGCCTGGAATCGACCCCCAGGGGATGAGCAGTTCTTC
CAWNRPPGDEQFF
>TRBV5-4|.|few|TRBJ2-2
TGTGCCAGCAGCTTGCGAGGAGCCGGGGAGCTGTTTTTT
CASSLRGAGELFF
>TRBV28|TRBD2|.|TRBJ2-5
TGTGCCAGCAGTCCGGCGGGTAGCGGGGACCAAGAGACCCAGTACTTC
CASSPAGSGDQETQYF